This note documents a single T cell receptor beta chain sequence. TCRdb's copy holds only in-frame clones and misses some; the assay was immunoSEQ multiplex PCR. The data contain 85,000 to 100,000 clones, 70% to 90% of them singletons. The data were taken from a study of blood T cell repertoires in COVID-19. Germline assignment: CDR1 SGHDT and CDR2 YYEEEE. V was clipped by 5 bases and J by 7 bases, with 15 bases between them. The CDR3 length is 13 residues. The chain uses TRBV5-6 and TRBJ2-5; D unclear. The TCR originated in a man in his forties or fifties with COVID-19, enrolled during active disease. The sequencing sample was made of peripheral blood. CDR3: CASSPLTTRTQYF. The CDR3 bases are TGTGCCAGCAGTCCCTTAACGACTCGGACCCAGTACTTC.